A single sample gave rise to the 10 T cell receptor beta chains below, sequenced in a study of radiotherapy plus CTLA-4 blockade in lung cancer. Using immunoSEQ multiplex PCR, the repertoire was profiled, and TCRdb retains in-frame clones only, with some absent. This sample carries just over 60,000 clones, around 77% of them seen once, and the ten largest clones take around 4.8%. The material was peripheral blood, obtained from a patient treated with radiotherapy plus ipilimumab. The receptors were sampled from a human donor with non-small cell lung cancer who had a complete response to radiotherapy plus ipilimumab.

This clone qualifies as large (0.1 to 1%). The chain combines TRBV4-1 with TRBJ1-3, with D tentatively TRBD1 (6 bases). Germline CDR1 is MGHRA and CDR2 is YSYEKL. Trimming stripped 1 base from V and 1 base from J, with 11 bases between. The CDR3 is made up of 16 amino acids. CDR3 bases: TGCGCCAGCAGCCAAGTGTCCAGGGGATCTGGAAACACCATATATTTT. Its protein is CASSQVSRGSGNTIYF.

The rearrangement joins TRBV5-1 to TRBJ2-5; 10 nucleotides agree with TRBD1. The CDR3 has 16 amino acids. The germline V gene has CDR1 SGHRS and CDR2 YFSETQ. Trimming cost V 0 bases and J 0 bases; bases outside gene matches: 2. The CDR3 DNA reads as TGCGCCAGCAGCTTGGGGGACAGGGGATACCAAGAGACCCAGTACTTC. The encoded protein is CASSLGDRGYQETQYF. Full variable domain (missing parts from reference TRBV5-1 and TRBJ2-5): KAGVTQTPRYLIKTRGQQVTLSCSPISGHRSVSWYQQTPGQGLQFLFEYFSETQRNKGNFPGRFSGRQFSNSRSEMNVSTLELGDSALYLCASSLGDRGYQETQYFGPGTRLLVL.

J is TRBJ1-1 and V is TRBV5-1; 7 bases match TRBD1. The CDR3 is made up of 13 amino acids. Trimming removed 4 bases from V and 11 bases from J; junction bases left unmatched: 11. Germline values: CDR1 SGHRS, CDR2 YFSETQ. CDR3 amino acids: CASSARQGSTAFF. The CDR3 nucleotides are TGCGCCAGCAGCGCCCGACAGGGATCTACGGCTTTCTTT.

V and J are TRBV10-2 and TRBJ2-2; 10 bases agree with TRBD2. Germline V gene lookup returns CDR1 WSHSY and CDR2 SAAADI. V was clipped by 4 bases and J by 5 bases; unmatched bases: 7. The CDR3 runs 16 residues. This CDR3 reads CASSGTSGGGTGELFF. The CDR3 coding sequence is TGCGCCAGCAGTGGGACTAGCGGAGGGGGGACCGGGGAGCTGTTTTTT.

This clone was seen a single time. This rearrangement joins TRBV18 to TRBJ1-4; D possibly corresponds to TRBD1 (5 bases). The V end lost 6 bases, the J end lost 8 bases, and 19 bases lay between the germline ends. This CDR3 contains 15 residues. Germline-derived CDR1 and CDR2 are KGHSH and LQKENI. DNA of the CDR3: TGTGCCAGCTCTCCCGGGCAGGGACGGGAGGAAAAACTGTTTTTT. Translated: CASSPGQGREEKLFF.

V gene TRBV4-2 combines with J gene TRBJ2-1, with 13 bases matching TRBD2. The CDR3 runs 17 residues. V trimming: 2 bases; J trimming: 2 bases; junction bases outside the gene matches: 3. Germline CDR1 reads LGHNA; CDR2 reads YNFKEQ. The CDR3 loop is CASSQRTSGGAYNEQFF. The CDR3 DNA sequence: TGTGCCAGCAGCCAAAGGACTAGCGGGGGAGCCTACAATGAGCAGTTCTTC.

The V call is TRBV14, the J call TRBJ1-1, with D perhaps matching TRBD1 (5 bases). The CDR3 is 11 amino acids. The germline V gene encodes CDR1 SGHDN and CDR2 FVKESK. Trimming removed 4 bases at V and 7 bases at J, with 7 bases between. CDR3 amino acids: CASSLTGEAFF. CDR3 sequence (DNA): TGTGCCAGCAGCCTTACAGGTGAAGCTTTCTTT.

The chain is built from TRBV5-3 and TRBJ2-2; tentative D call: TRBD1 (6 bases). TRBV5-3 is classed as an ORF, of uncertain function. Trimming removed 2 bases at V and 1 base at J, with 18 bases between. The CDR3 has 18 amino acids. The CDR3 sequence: CARSLLGARQGNTGELFF. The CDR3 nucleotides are TGTGCCAGAAGCTTATTGGGGGCCCGCCAGGGGAACACCGGGGAGCTGTTTTTT.

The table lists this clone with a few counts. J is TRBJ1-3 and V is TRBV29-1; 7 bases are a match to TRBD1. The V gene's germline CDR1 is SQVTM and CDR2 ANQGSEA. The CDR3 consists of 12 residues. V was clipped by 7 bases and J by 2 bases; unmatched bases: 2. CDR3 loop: CSAGTAGNTIYF. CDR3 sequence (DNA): TGCAGCGCCGGGACAGCTGGAAACACCATATATTTT.

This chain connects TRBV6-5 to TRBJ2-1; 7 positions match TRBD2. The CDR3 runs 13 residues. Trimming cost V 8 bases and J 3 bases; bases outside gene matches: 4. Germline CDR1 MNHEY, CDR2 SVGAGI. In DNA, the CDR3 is TGTGCCAGCGGACTAGTGGGCTACAATGAGCAGTTCTTC. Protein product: CASGLVGYNEQFF.